The 3 T cell receptor beta chains below were found in one sample sequenced in a study of blood T cells in healthy people across ages. Alongside a J-beta primer mix, a sample-barcoded 5' primer served in a second PCR lasting about 6 to 11 cycles. TCRdb reprocessed the 5' RACE reads with MiXCR, giving one entry per CDR3 protein. The sample shows 720,000 or so distinct CDR3 sequences, approximately 40% of them seen only once. The sample taken for sequencing was blood. These receptors were obtained from a man older than 75 in good health.

As DNA, the CDR3 is TGCAGTGCTGAAGATGGAAACCAAGAGACCCAGTACTTC. It is translated as CSAEDGNQETQYF. The chain has TRBV20-1 and TRBJ2-5, with D uncertain. Germline values: CDR1 DFQATT, CDR2 SNEGSKA (reference sequence). V shed 5 bases and J shed 0 bases, with 10 bases lying between them. CDR3 size: 13 residues.

The rearrangement uses TRBV19 and TRBJ2-3; D is ambiguous. V was pared by 1 base and J by 5 bases, with 1 base between. The CDR3 contains 11 residues. Germline V gene sequence: CDR1 LNHDA, CDR2 SQIVND (reference sequence). CDR3 sequence reads: CASSIVDTQYF. CDR3 DNA: TGTGCCAGTAGTATAGTAGATACGCAGTATTTT. The full variable domain, with the rest looked up from reference TRBV19 and TRBJ2-3, is DGGITQSPKYLFRKEGQNVTLSCEQNLNHDAMYWYRQDPGQGLRLIYYSQIVNDFQKGDIAEGYSVSREKKESFPLTVTSAQKNPTAFYLCASSIVDTQYFGPGTRLTVL.

J is TRBJ2-3 and V is TRBV12-3 or TRBV12-4, with D perhaps matching TRBD1 or TRBD2 (5 bases each). CDR3 length: 15 residues. V lost 7 bases, J lost 4 bases, and 18 bases lay in between. Here the CDR3 reads CASNRTLEGADTQYF. Written as DNA, the CDR3 is TGTGCCAGCAACAGGACACTAGAAGGCGCAGATACGCAGTATTTT.